Each of the 25 T cell receptor beta chains below was sequenced from the same sample in a study of OX40 agonist ivuxolimab in advanced cancers. Method: immunoSEQ multiplex PCR; TCRdb's copy keeps in-frame clones and lacks some. The data contain roughly 74,000 clones, about 90% of them singletons. The sequences come from CD4+ or CD8+ T cells sorted from blood, collected in a trial of the OX40 agonist ivuxolimab. The receptors derive from an adult with an advanced solid tumor such as melanoma, head and neck, liver or kidney cancer.

The rearrangement links TRBV5-6 to TRBJ2-7; 7 positions agree with TRBD1. This CDR3 comprises 13 residues. Trimming at V came to 4 bases and at J to 2 bases, leaving 3 bases not matched to a gene. Germline CDR1 reads SGHDT; CDR2 reads YYEEEE. The CDR3 nucleotides are TGTGCCAGCAGCAGGGACAGAGCCTACGAGCAGTACTTC. This encodes CASSRDRAYEQYF.

This rearrangement joins TRBV4-1 to TRBJ2-1; a possible D gene is TRBD2 (6 bases). Deletions cut 3 bases from V and 5 bases from J, with 20 bases between. CDR3 length equals 17 residues. Per the germline V gene, CDR1 is MGHRA and CDR2 is YSYEKL. In DNA form, the CDR3 reads TGCGCCAGCAGCCACTCCTTCGTGGGGCGGGGTGACAATGAGCAGTTCTTC. Encoded protein: CASSHSFVGRGDNEQFF.

The chain combines TRBV12-5 with TRBJ2-1, with no clear D. V was trimmed by 5 bases and J by 1 base, leaving 12 bases between them. Germline V gene lookup returns CDR1 LGHNT and CDR2 FRNRAP. The CDR3 contains 15 residues. The CDR3 sequence: CASGQETSSYNEQFF. For the CDR3, the DNA is TGTGCTAGTGGTCAAGAGACAAGTTCCTACAATGAGCAGTTCTTC.

This clone was recorded once. The chain links TRBV4-1 to TRBJ1-4, with 8 bases fitting TRBD1. The germline V gene has CDR1 MGHRA and CDR2 YSYEKL. The CDR3 covers 18 residues. The ends lost 1 base at V and 0 bases at J; junction bases unmatched: 7. The CDR3: CASSQAGTGQSTNEKLFF. The CDR3 DNA reads as TGCGCCAGCAGCCAAGCAGGGACAGGACAATCAACTAATGAAAAACTGTTTTTT.

The chain joins TRBV5-1 to TRBJ1-2, with TRBD1 as a possible D gene (6 bases). From germline, CDR1 is SGHRS and CDR2 YFSETQ. V lost 5 bases to trimming and J lost 0 bases, with 11 bases between them. The CDR3 consists of 14 residues. The CDR3 sequence is CASRTGQSNYGYTF. CDR3 nucleotide sequence: TGCGCCAGCAGAACCGGACAGTCTAACTATGGCTACACCTTC. The complete variable domain, with remaining parts taken from reference TRBV5-1 and TRBJ1-2, reads KAGVTQTPRYLIKTRGQQVTLSCSPISGHRSVSWYQQTPGQGLQFLFEYFSETQRNKGNFPGRFSGRQFSNSRSEMNVSTLELGDSALYLCASRTGQSNYGYTFGSGTRLTVV.

This sequence joins TRBV19 and TRBJ2-1; D is unresolved. CDR3 length: 11 residues. V was cut by 9 bases and J by 13 bases, with 16 bases left in between. Germline V lookup: CDR1 LNHDA, CDR2 SQIVND (reference sequence). Here the CDR3 reads CASPWCVGQFF. CDR3 DNA sequence: TGTGCCAGCCCGTGGTGTGTTGGTCAGTTCTTC.

V and J are TRBV6-5 and TRBJ2-3; 8 nucleotides line up with TRBD2. J was trimmed by 4 bases and V by 2 bases; bases with no gene match: 5. The V gene's germline CDR1 is MNHEY and CDR2 SVGAGI. The CDR3 contains 15 residues. CDR3 region: CASSYGGGKSDTQYF. The CDR3 DNA follows: TGTGCCAGCAGTTACGGCGGGGGGAAATCAGATACGCAGTATTTT.

The table lists this clone with a few counts. The V and J genes are TRBV9 and TRBJ2-3, with 8 bases aligning to TRBD2. Germline CDR1 and CDR2: SGDLS and YYNGEE. CDR3 length: 16 amino acids. V was pared by 4 bases and J by 2 bases, with 9 bases of the junction left unmatched. CDR3 coding DNA: TGTGCCAGCAGCCCCACCGGAGCGGGGGCCACAGATACGCAGTATTTT. Protein product: CASSPTGAGATDTQYF.

The rearrangement uses TRBV7-9 and TRBJ2-2; 8 nucleotides align to TRBD1. Per germline, CDR1 SEHNR and CDR2 FQNEAQ (reference sequence). CDR3 length equals 18 residues. V shed 5 bases, J shed 5 bases, and the junction held 16 bases outside the gene matches. CDR3: CASSTLRGQGARTGELFF. The CDR3 DNA sequence: TGTGCCAGCAGCACTCTTCGCGGGCAGGGGGCGCGTACCGGGGAGCTGTTTTTT.

The chain is built from TRBV7-9 and TRBJ2-3; no clear D. Germline V gene data show CDR1 as SEHNR and CDR2 as FQNEAQ (reference sequence). The ends were cut back, 5 bases at V and 3 bases at J, with 9 bases in the middle. The CDR3 consists of 13 residues. The DNA for the CDR3 is TGTGCCAGCAGCCCCCGGGTGACAGATACGCAGTATTTT. Protein product: CASSPRVTDTQYF.

The chain carries TRBV6-5 and TRBJ2-2, with 8 bases identical to TRBD1. With V trimmed by 5 bases and J by 4 bases, 6 bases remained unmatched. Germline CDR1 MNHEY, CDR2 SVGAGI. CDR3 size: 15 residues. The CDR3 is CASSTTGAGTGELFF. DNA of the CDR3: TGTGCCAGCAGTACGACAGGGGCGGGCACCGGGGAGCTGTTTTTT.

The V gene is TRBV5-4, the J gene TRBJ2-6, with D perhaps given as TRBD1 or TRBD2 (5 bases each). Germline-derived CDR1 and CDR2 are SGHNT and YYREEE (reference sequence). The CDR3 is made up of 18 amino acids. V lost 4 bases and J 2 bases, leaving 19 bases between the germline ends. This chain's CDR3 is CASSRGMAERAGANVLTF. In DNA, the CDR3 is TGTGCCAGCAGCCGGGGCATGGCGGAAAGGGCTGGGGCCAACGTCCTGACTTTC.

This chain joins TRBV7-2 and TRBJ2-7; 8 bases are a match to TRBD2. The germline gives CDR1 SGHTA, CDR2 FQGNSA. Losses at the gene ends were 5 bases for V and 0 bases for J; bases not matched to a gene: 3. This CDR3 has 14 residues. In DNA, the CDR3 is TGTGCCAGCAGCATACTAGCGGACTCCTACGAGCAGTACTTC. Amino acids: CASSILADSYEQYF.

A single count supports this clone. The V call is TRBV6-1, the J call TRBJ1-4; D perhaps matches TRBD1 (6 bases). The length of the CDR3 is 15 residues. Germline V lookup: CDR1 MNHNS, CDR2 SASEGT. Deletions cut 7 bases from V and 1 base from J, with 13 bases between. The CDR3 nucleotides are TGTGCCAGCACCGTTAGACAGGAAACTAATGAAAAACTGTTTTTT. This translates into CASTVRQETNEKLFF.

The chain couples TRBV2 to TRBJ2-1; TRBD2 is a possible D gene (6 bases). Germline V gene lookup returns CDR1 SNHLY and CDR2 FYNNEI. The CDR3 runs 14 residues. Trimming took 4 bases from V and 4 from J, leaving 11 bases between them. Here the CDR3 reads CASSVSGTYNEQFF. In nucleotides, the CDR3 is TGTGCCAGCAGTGTTAGCGGAACTTACAATGAGCAGTTCTTC.

The genes are TRBV6-1 and TRBJ2-7; 10 bases fit TRBD1. Germline V CDR1 and CDR2: MNHNS, SASEGT. J lost 3 bases, V lost 6 bases, and 8 bases had no gene match. This CDR3 contains 15 residues. For the CDR3, the DNA is TGTGCCAGCAGCCCCCGGGACAGGGGAGACTACGAGCAGTACTTC. As protein: CASSPRDRGDYEQYF.

The CDR3 nucleotides read TGTGCCAGCAGTGGGATAGGGGATAGGGTCTACGAGCAGTACTTC. Protein: CASSGIGDRVYEQYF. The V and J genes are TRBV6-1 and TRBJ2-7, with a weak D call TRBD1 (5 bases). V lost 4 bases and J 3 bases, leaving 16 bases between the germline ends. CDR1 is MNHNS, CDR2 SASEGT, per germline. CDR3 length: 15 amino acids.

The CDR3 reads CSVGDISGIGGNIQYF. Written as DNA, the CDR3 is TGCAGCGTCGGGGATATTAGCGGGATAGGGGGAAACATTCAGTACTTC. V and J are TRBV29-1 and TRBJ2-4; the match to TRBD2 covers 8 bases. CDR3 length: 16 amino acids. The V and J ends lost 6 bases and 6 bases, in that order; junction bases with no gene match: 16. Germline lookup yields CDR1 SQVTM and CDR2 ANQGSEA.

This sequence joins TRBV15 and TRBJ1-5; 10 positions agree with TRBD1. Germline loops: CDR1 LNHNV, CDR2 YYDKDF (reference sequence). V dropped 4 bases and J dropped 0; count of bases not matched to a gene: 9. CDR3 length: 18 amino acids. CDR3 region: CATSTGQGRPYSNQPQHF. As DNA, the CDR3 is TGTGCCACCAGCACGGGACAGGGGCGACCCTATAGCAATCAGCCCCAGCATTTT.

The chain combines TRBV7-9 with TRBJ1-2; D gene ambiguous. In germline, CDR1 is SEHNR, CDR2 FQNEAQ (reference sequence). V was pared by 5 bases and J by 4 bases, with 14 bases between. CDR3 length equals 14 residues. CDR3 in amino acids: CASSLESPGYGYTF. For the CDR3, the DNA is TGTGCCAGCAGCCTCGAATCTCCAGGCTATGGCTACACCTTC.

This sequence joins TRBV27 and TRBJ1-2, with a possible D match to TRBD1 (6 bases). Germline-derived CDR1 and CDR2 are MNHEY and SMNVEV (reference sequence). The V and J ends lost 5 bases and 3 bases respectively, with 16 bases between them. The CDR3 covers 15 residues. The CDR3 coding sequence is TGTGCCAGCAGTCGATCCCGGGACAACCACTATGGCTACACCTTC. Encoded protein: CASSRSRDNHYGYTF.

The CDR3 DNA reads as TGTGCCAGCAGATATGACTTCAGTGGGTACGAGCAGTACTTC. Its protein is CASRYDFSGYEQYF. The rearrangement uses TRBV6-5 and TRBJ2-7; D remains unclear. This CDR3 spans 14 amino acids. V was pared by 6 bases and J by 4 bases, with 16 bases between. The germline V gene has CDR1 MNHEY and CDR2 SVGAGI.

This clone has just a few counts. The V call is TRBV6-1, the J call TRBJ2-1, with unresolved D. V lost 2 bases and J 15 bases, leaving 8 bases between the germline ends. The germline V gene has CDR1 MNHNS and CDR2 SASEGT. The CDR3 is made up of 10 amino acids. CDR3 DNA sequence: TGTGCCAGCAGTGAAATCGTGCCGTTCTTC. Its protein product is CASSEIVPFF.

V is TRBV5-1 and J is TRBJ2-3; D call uncertain. The CDR3 has 14 residues. Germline V gene sequence: CDR1 SGHRS, CDR2 YFSETQ. The V gene lost 0 bases and the J gene lost 3 bases, with 8 bases spanning the gap. Here the CDR3 reads CASSLAIWTDTQYF. The CDR3 nucleotides read TGCGCCAGCAGCTTGGCCATCTGGACAGATACGCAGTATTTT. The full variable domain, rest sourced from reference TRBV5-1 and TRBJ2-3, is KAGVTQTPRYLIKTRGQQVTLSCSPISGHRSVSWYQQTPGQGLQFLFEYFSETQRNKGNFPGRFSGRQFSNSRSEMNVSTLELGDSALYLCASSLAIWTDTQYFGPGTRLTVL.

This clone was seen a single time. This sequence joins TRBV5-1 and TRBJ2-5; D remains ambiguous. The last part of the DNA fits TRBJ2-7 better; the J call may be wrong. CDR1 and CDR2 from the germline V gene are SGHRS and YFSETQ. The CDR3 covers 13 residues. The CDR3, as DNA: TGCGCCAGCAGCTTGAGAGGCGTGTACGAGCAGTACTTC. This sequence encodes CASSLRGVYEQYF.